The subject of this entry is one TCR beta chain. This clonotype was counted at least ten times. Its antigen is unknown. No much larger clone exists at a distance of one base, and base qualities are not known. Ophthalmopathy patients had moderately to severely active disease, Clinical Activity Score of at least 3, NOSPECS grade of at least 4, and duration under 3 months. The study excluded patients with uncontrolled infections, other autoimmune diseases, pregnancy or lactation. Clinical symptoms, serum thyroxine and TRAb, thyroid ultrasound, and orbital computed tomography formed the basis for the diagnoses. PBMCs were separated from roughly 9.3 ml of fresh peripheral blood using Ficoll-Paque density gradient centrifugation. Total RNA was extracted with Trizol reagent, and quality was checked on an Agilent 2100 Bioanalyzer. The data belong to a study of T cells in Graves' hyperthyroidism and ophthalmopathy (dated by TCRdb to between 2017 and 2020). About the full investigation: Peripheral blood samples were taken at initial diagnosis, before any treatment was given. To identify TCR V-J signatures that set the groups apart, the researchers used a discovery cohort of more than 95 patients, made up of about 44 with Graves' ophthalmopathy and about 60 with stable Graves' hyperthyroidism. Whether ophthalmopathy could be predicted prospectively was tested in an independent validation cohort made up of 18 to 20 hyperthyroidism patients plus 17 patients who later progressed to ophthalmopathy. The approximately 100 discovery patients were randomly split 7:3 into training and test sets. In addition, the study compared T-cell repertoires in thyroid tissue and in blood from a handful of Graves' hyperthyroidism patients. Once sampling was done, hyperthyroidism patients were given methimazole at a starting dose of 30 mg daily, whereas ophthalmopathy patients were given high-dose intravenous methylprednisolone. TCR Vbeta CDR3 sequencing of approximately 140 peripheral blood samples (around 45 ophthalmopathy, 75 to 80 hyperthyroidism and approximately 17 progressor patients) is reported in the paper.

TCR beta CDR3 regions were amplified from RNA transcripts. The TCR CDR3 was subjected to a first round of RT-PCR using the HTBI primer set and the Qiagen OneStep RT-PCR kit. Libraries were constructed in a second round of multiplex PCR, after which size selection and purification were performed. Sequencing of the libraries was done on an Illumina HiSeq2000 using paired-end 100 bp reads. The published analysis was carried out like this. SOAPnuke was used to process the raw data, with reads discarded if the reads contained adapters or uncalled bases, had a mean Phred below 15, or lacked an exact constant-primer or identifier match. High-quality paired reads were merged with COPE v1.2.5, and unique nucleotide sequences were defined as clonotypes. MiTCR v1.1 was used to align the clonotypes against IMGT TRBV, TRBD and TRBJ reference segments. Only V-J combinations with frequency above 0.0001, covering 99% to 99.2% of repertoires, were analysed. A TCS score was defined as the ratio of F50 (clonal expansion) to E x V (chaos), with BLOSUM62-based TCRdist applied between CDR3 peptides within each V-J. Welch's t-statistics and random forest reduced around 550 V-J features to about 12, which were used in a naive Bayes classifier (R e1071). TCRdb itself trimmed the public reads at Q25 with fastp, ran MiXCR and retained productive beta chains. Each record represents a unique CDR3 protein, reported with the most common genes and DNA among its rows. These V and J calls are TCRdb output, not the study's own analysis. This sample holds about 500,000 distinct CDR3 sequences; roughly 15% were observed only once. 25% to 30% of the sample goes to the ten largest clones.

After removal of 0 bases from V and 0 bases from J, the junction retains 5 bases not matched to a gene. The CDR3 starts with the cysteine, ends with the phenylalanine, and has 18 residues. The sequence is cut down to CDR3 DNA, 54 bases in frame from base 1. CDR1 and CDR2 were assigned from the germline V gene as SGHRS and YFSETQ. The paper as a whole reports these results and caveats: Most expanded thyroid clonotypes (frequency above 0.001) were also detected in blood, a finding suggesting that blood repertoires may reflect thyroid immune responses. A model built on a 13 V-J signature distinguished ophthalmopathy from stable hyperthyroidism, reaching roughly 88% sensitivity and about 81% specificity in cross-validation and 80%/75% in testing. In validation, progression to ophthalmopathy was predicted by the model with 70.59% sensitivity and around 76% specificity, a median of approximately 6.5 months before onset. Sample size was not statistically predetermined, and blinding of investigators to group allocation was not performed.

The source of this sequence is a woman aged 25-40 years with Graves' ophthalmopathy. Sequencing was done on a sample of blood. In this chain, TRBV5-1 is recombined with TRBJ2-1; 11 bases in between match TRBD2. The CDR3 reads CASSLGTSGPSSYNEQFF. The DNA reads as follows: TGCGCCAGCAGCTTGGGGACTAGCGGGCCGAGCTCCTACAATGAGCAGTTCTTC. This CDR3, with the reference TRBV5-1 and TRBJ2-1 proteins standing in past its ends, gives the full variable domain KAGVTQTPRYLIKTRGQQVTLSCSPISGHRSVSWYQQTPGQGLQFLFEYFSETQRNKGNFPGRFSGRQFSNSRSEMNVSTLELGDSALYLCASSLGTSGPSSYNEQFFGPGTRLTVL.